A single sample is the source of the 32 T cell receptor beta chains below, sequenced in a study of cytomegalovirus exposure and HLA in healthy donors. 60 Vbeta and 13 Jbeta primers were used in PCR. Data came from immunoSEQ multiplex PCR; TCRdb stores just in-frame clones and leaves some out. This table has approximately 85,000 clones, about 80% appearing once. Sequencing was done on a sample of PBMCs. The origin of the receptors is a man aged 50 to 60 in good health and CMV-seropositive.

There are a few counts of this clone. This chain connects TRBV7-9 to TRBJ1-4; D perhaps matches TRBD1 (6 bases). The V end lost 5 bases, the J end lost 6 bases, and 25 bases lay between the germline ends. CDR1 SEHNR and CDR2 FQNEAQ come from the germline V gene (reference sequence). This CDR3 is built from 18 residues. The CDR3: CASSKNVGQIRSYEKLFF. The CDR3 coding sequence is TGTGCCAGCAGCAAGAACGTTGGACAGATCAGAAGTTATGAAAAACTGTTTTTT.

The V gene is TRBV19, the J gene TRBJ1-5; 8 nucleotides match TRBD1. V was pared by 6 bases and J by 3 bases, with 13 bases of the junction left unmatched. Per germline, CDR1 LNHDA and CDR2 SQIVND (reference sequence). This CDR3 comprises 17 residues. The CDR3 DNA is TGTGCCAGTAGATACGCCGCCGACAGGGGACCCAATCAGCCCCAGCATTTT. Its translation: CASRYAADRGPNQPQHF.

V gene TRBV30 combines with J gene TRBJ2-5; TRBD1 is a possible D gene (5 bases). Germline values: CDR1 GTSNPN, CDR2 SVGIG (reference sequence). This CDR3 contains 13 residues. The ends were cut back, 4 bases at V and 2 bases at J, with 11 bases in the middle. The CDR3 loop reads CAWTRQGQETQYF. The DNA of the CDR3 is TGTGCCTGGACCCGGCAGGGTCAAGAGACCCAGTACTTC.

This clone was counted once. V is TRBV29-1 and J is TRBJ2-1; D might be TRBD2 (5 bases). V lost 4 bases and J 7 bases, leaving 14 bases between the germline ends. The CDR3 sequence is 13 residues long. The germline gives CDR1 SQVTM, CDR2 ANQGSEA. The DNA of the CDR3 is TGCAGCGTTGGGGTTAGCGTTATGAATGAGCAGTTCTTC. Protein product: CSVGVSVMNEQFF.

V usage is TRBV6-5 and J usage is TRBJ2-5; tentatively, D is TRBD1 (6 bases). V dropped 9 bases and J dropped 5 bases, with 16 bases sitting between them. Germline V lookup: CDR1 MNHEY, CDR2 SVGAGI. The CDR3 is made up of 13 amino acids. CDR3 protein: CASQQGNGETQYF. The CDR3 DNA reads TGTGCCAGTCAACAGGGAAATGGGGAGACCCAGTACTTC.

The chain has TRBV5-1 and TRBJ2-5, with D uncertain. Germline CDR1 reads SGHRS; CDR2 reads YFSETQ. V lost 0 bases, J lost 4 bases, and 7 bases lay in between. The CDR3 is made up of 13 amino acids. CDR3 sequence reads: CASSLERLETQYF. The CDR3, as DNA: TGCGCCAGCAGCTTGGAACGGTTAGAGACCCAGTACTTC.

The gene calls are TRBV4-2 and TRBJ2-1; tentatively, D is TRBD2 (6 bases). The CDR3 is 16 residues long. Germline V lookup: CDR1 LGHNA, CDR2 YNFKEQ. The CDR3 bases are TGTGCTACACGCCCATCACTAGCAGTCTCGTACAATGAGCAGTTCTTC. Its translation is CATRPSLAVSYNEQFF.

This rearrangement joins TRBV9 to TRBJ2-1; maybe TRBD2 (5 bases). The germline V and J ends were trimmed by 3 bases and 0 bases, with 22 bases remaining between them. The CDR3 sequence is 19 residues long. Looked up from germline, CDR1 is SGDLS and CDR2 is YYNGEE. The CDR3 DNA is TGTGCCAGCAGCGCTAGGACCCAAATCCCAAGCGGCTCCTACAATGAGCAGTTCTTC. Translating gives CASSARTQIPSGSYNEQFF.

Only one count was recorded for this clone. The chain couples TRBV6-1 to TRBJ2-5; possibly TRBD2 for D (7 bases). The germline CDR1 and CDR2 sequences are MNHNS and SASEGT. CDR3 size: 15 residues. Trimming removed 5 bases from V and 9 bases from J, with 22 bases in between. As DNA, the CDR3 is TGTGCCAGCAGTAGGGGGTTTGGGCGGGAGAGGGCCCAGTACTTC. Protein sequence: CASSRGFGRERAQYF.

This clone has only one observation. The chain couples TRBV19 to TRBJ2-7; unclear D gene. V lost 6 bases to trimming and J lost 2 bases, with 11 bases between them. Germline V gene data show CDR1 as LNHDA and CDR2 as SQIVND (reference sequence). This CDR3 has 13 residues. CDR3 in DNA: TGTGCCAGTAGGAGAGACGGAGCCTACGAGCAGTACTTC. This translates into CASRRDGAYEQYF.

The V and J genes are TRBV18 and TRBJ1-1; D perhaps matches TRBD1 (6 bases). Trimming took off 3 bases at V and 5 bases at J, with 13 bases between the two ends. There are 14 residues in the CDR3. Germline CDR1 KGHSH, CDR2 LQKENI. The CDR3 DNA reads TGTGCCAGCTCACCGAACCCAGGGGAAACTGAAGCTTTCTTT. It codes for CASSPNPGETEAFF.

The chain couples TRBV30 to TRBJ2-7; the match to TRBD1 covers 8 bases. The CDR3 is 12 amino acids. With 1 base clipped from V and 6 bases from J, the junction kept 2 bases outside the gene matches. From germline, CDR1 is GTSNPN and CDR2 SVGIG (reference sequence). The CDR3 nucleotides are TGTGCCTGGAGTGGCAGGGGGCTCGAGCAGTACTTC. It is translated as CAWSGRGLEQYF.

This clone was picked up one time. The chain links TRBV6-5 to TRBJ2-1; TRBD1 aligns across 7 bases. This CDR3 comprises 16 residues. From germline, CDR1 is MNHEY and CDR2 SVGAGI. V was pared by 2 bases and J by 6 bases, with 10 bases of the junction left unmatched. The CDR3, as DNA: TGTGCCAGCAGTTACACACTCGGGACAGACTTCAATGAGCAGTTCTTC. This translates into CASSYTLGTDFNEQFF.

This rearrangement joins TRBV11-2 to TRBJ2-1; TRBD1 matches 8 bases. The CDR3 sequence is 19 residues long. The germline CDR1 and CDR2 sequences are SGHAT and FQNNGV. Trimming cost V 1 base and J 6 bases; bases outside gene matches: 17. The CDR3 nucleotides read TGTGCCAGCAGCTTAGGCCCCATCTCGACAGGGGTAGAGGGCAATGAGCAGTTCTTC. Translated: CASSLGPISTGVEGNEQFF.

The chain recombines TRBV30 with TRBJ2-5; TRBD1 matches 10 bases. Germline assignment: CDR1 GTSNPN and CDR2 SVGIG (reference sequence). V lost 7 bases to trimming and J lost 5 bases; unmatched junction nucleotides: 13. This CDR3 has 15 amino acids. The DNA of the CDR3 is TGTGCCTCTAGCTCGACGGACAGGGGGTCGGAGACCCAGTACTTC. Its protein product is CASSSTDRGSETQYF. Full variable domain (rest looked up from reference TRBV30 and TRBJ2-5): SQTIHQWPATLVQPVGSPLSLECTVEGTSNPNLYWYRQAAGRGLQLLFYSVGIGQISSEVPQNLSASRPQDRQFILSSKKLLLSDSGFYLCASSSTDRGSETQYFGPGTRLLVL.

This rearrangement joins TRBV4-1 to TRBJ1-5; possible D gene TRBD1, 6 bases. CDR1 is MGHRA and CDR2 is YSYEKL in the germline V gene. Trimming pared 4 bases from V and 11 bases from J, leaving 18 bases between. This CDR3 contains 14 residues. The CDR3 loop reads CASSLTGIGEAQHF. The CDR3 DNA reads TGCGCCAGCAGCCTGACAGGTATCGGGGAAGCCCAGCATTTT.

This chain connects TRBV25-1 to TRBJ2-4, with D unresolved. CDR1 MGHDK and CDR2 SYGVNS come from the germline V gene. Trimming left V 5 bases short and J 8 bases short, with 13 bases between. CDR3 length: 13 residues. Here the CDR3 DNA reads TGTGCCAGCAGTCGCCCTGACACGGACATTCAGTACTTC. Amino acids: CASSRPDTDIQYF.

The gene calls are TRBV30 and TRBJ1-1, with TRBD1 as a possible D gene (5 bases). CDR1 and CDR2 (germline): GTSNPN, SVGIG (reference sequence). The CDR3 is made up of 15 amino acids. Trimming shortened V by 1 base and J by 10 bases, and 22 bases separated the two germline ends. The CDR3 loop reads CAWSAGGAATGLAFF. The CDR3 nucleotides are TGTGCCTGGAGTGCCGGAGGGGCAGCTACTGGTTTAGCTTTCTTT.

The chain employs TRBV7-4 and TRBJ2-7; 11 nucleotides agree with TRBD2. V shed 5 bases and J 7 bases; nucleotides not matched to a gene: 25. This CDR3 spans 20 amino acids. Germline lookup yields CDR1 SGHVT and CDR2 SQSDAQ. As DNA, the CDR3 is TGTGCCAGCAGCGCTATTCCTAGCGGGAGGATTCGGGACGGGAGGGCGGAGCAGTACTTC. It translates to CASSAIPSGRIRDGRAEQYF.

V usage is TRBV2 and J usage is TRBJ2-7, with D maybe TRBD1 (6 bases). Germline V gene data show CDR1 as SNHLY and CDR2 as FYNNEI. This CDR3 has 13 amino acids. Trimming left V 6 bases short and J 5 bases short, with 14 bases between. CDR3 loop: CASRHEQGDEQYF. DNA of the CDR3: TGTGCCAGCAGACACGAACAGGGTGACGAGCAGTACTTC.

This sequence joins TRBV7-2 and TRBJ2-5, with 11 positions matching TRBD2. Germline V gene lookup returns CDR1 SGHTA and CDR2 FQGNSA. This CDR3 contains 15 residues. J was trimmed by 5 bases and V by 5 bases; bases with no gene match: 7. In DNA form, the CDR3 reads TGTGCCAGCAGCCGTGGACTAGCGGGCTTCGAGACCCAGTACTTC. It specifies CASSRGLAGFETQYF.

The rearrangement links TRBV19 to TRBJ2-5; maybe TRBD1 (6 bases). The CDR3 is 14 residues long. Trimming took 6 bases from V and 5 from J, leaving 16 bases between them. Germline values: CDR1 LNHDA, CDR2 SQIVND (reference sequence). CDR3 amino acids: CASSPQTGSETQYF. CDR3 DNA sequence: TGTGCCAGTAGCCCCCAAACAGGGTCGGAGACCCAGTACTTC.

The chain is built from TRBV15 and TRBJ2-3; the match to TRBD1 covers 10 bases. In germline, CDR1 is LNHNV, CDR2 YYDKDF (reference sequence). After removal of 3 bases from V and 3 bases from J, the junction contained 3 bases not matched to a gene. The CDR3 totals 15 residues. As DNA, the CDR3 is TGTGCCACCAGCAGGGGACAGGGGTTAACAGATACGCAGTATTTT. It yields the protein CATSRGQGLTDTQYF.

This chain links TRBV19 with TRBJ2-7, with D perhaps matching TRBD1 (6 bases). This CDR3 spans 15 amino acids. The germline V and J ends were trimmed by 4 bases and 3 bases, with 16 bases remaining between them. The germline V gene encodes CDR1 LNHDA and CDR2 SQIVND (reference sequence). The CDR3: CASSTWTASSYEQYF. DNA of the CDR3: TGTGCCAGTAGTACGTGGACAGCATCAAGCTACGAGCAGTACTTC.

This clone was detected only a few times. The chain carries TRBV9 and TRBJ1-2; TRBD1 matches at 10 bases. The CDR3 is 16 residues long. Germline-derived CDR1 and CDR2 are SGDLS and YYNGEE. V lost 0 bases to trimming and J lost 3 bases; unmatched junction nucleotides: 5. CDR3 in DNA: TGTGCCAGCAGCGTAGCTACGACAGGGGGCCACTATGGCTACACCTTC. This translates into CASSVATTGGHYGYTF.

J is TRBJ2-3 and V is TRBV6-6; D might be TRBD1 (5 bases). CDR1 is MNHNY and CDR2 is SVGAGI in the germline V gene (reference sequence). The ends were cut back, 7 bases at V and 1 base at J, with 9 bases in the middle. The length of the CDR3 is 13 residues. DNA of the CDR3: TGTGCCAGCACTGGCAGGGGCACAGATACGCAGTATTTT. This codes for CASTGRGTDTQYF.

V gene TRBV11-2 combines with J gene TRBJ2-7, with 11 nucleotides matching TRBD2. This CDR3 has 16 amino acids. Trimming cost V 4 bases and J 2 bases; bases outside gene matches: 7. Germline CDR1 and CDR2: SGHAT and FQNNGV. CDR3 protein: CASSSTLAGGAYEQYF. CDR3 bases: TGTGCCAGCAGCTCAACCCTAGCGGGAGGTGCCTACGAGCAGTACTTC.

This chain uses TRBV19 with TRBJ1-5; 7 bases are shared with TRBD1. In germline, CDR1 is LNHDA, CDR2 SQIVND (reference sequence). CDR3 length: 16 amino acids. Trimming at V came to 9 bases and at J to 3 bases, leaving 14 bases not matched to a gene. This CDR3 reads CASLPQGQLINQPQHF. The DNA of the CDR3 is TGTGCCAGCCTACCCCAGGGACAGCTTATCAATCAGCCCCAGCATTTT.

The chain combines TRBV9 with TRBJ2-1; TRBD2 agrees at 8 bases. CDR3 length: 17 amino acids. The germline gives CDR1 SGDLS, CDR2 YYNGEE. CDR3 coding DNA: TGTATGCCAGCCTTCCTTCTACGGGAGGGTCGCTACAATGAGCAGTTCTTC. It yields the protein CMPAFLLREGRYNEQFF.

The chain is built from TRBV30 and TRBJ2-7; 7 nucleotides agree with TRBD1. Looked up from germline, CDR1 is GTSNPN and CDR2 is SVGIG (reference sequence). V lost 2 bases, J lost 6 bases, and 7 bases stayed unmatched. This CDR3 spans 13 amino acids. The CDR3 region has the DNA TGTGCCTGGAGTACCAACAGGGGAAGCGAGCAGTACTTC. Residues: CAWSTNRGSEQYF.

The chain recombines TRBV14 with TRBJ2-4, with a weak D call TRBD2 (7 bases). The germline gives CDR1 SGHDN, CDR2 FVKESK. With 1 base removed from V and 4 bases from J, the gap between germline ends came to 17 bases. The CDR3 covers 17 residues. This chain's CDR3 is CASSQGYEAGTKNIQYF. CDR3 coding DNA: TGTGCCAGCAGCCAAGGTTATGAAGCGGGGACAAAAAACATTCAGTACTTC.

This clone is a singleton in its sample. The chain carries TRBV18 and TRBJ1-2; 7 nucleotides align to TRBD1. V gave up 2 bases and J gave up 3 bases; unmatched junction bases: 6. Germline V gene lookup returns CDR1 KGHSH and CDR2 LQKENI. The CDR3 spans 15 residues. The CDR3 DNA sequence: TGTGCCAGCTCACCAGGACAGGCACGATACTATGGCTACACCTTC. It translates to CASSPGQARYYGYTF.